The rows below give T cell receptor beta chains drawn from one sample of a study of blood T cell dynamics during melanoma immunotherapy. Data came from immunoSEQ multiplex PCR; TCRdb stores just in-frame clones and leaves some out. The table includes approximately 20,000 clones, about 85% detected once. The sample here was blood, taken from a patient treated with checkpoint blockade. The receptors were gathered from a human donor with melanoma. Both conserved end residues are part of each CDR3. Each record gives: D gene, J gene, V gene, clone size, CDR3 DNA, CDR3 protein. The D gene is left open where the match is weak. Only some rows state a clone size, as once, few, many or a class for expanded clones.

.,TRBJ2-3,TRBV6-5,few,TGTGCCAGCAGCCAGACAGAAGGGGGTCCGGATACGCAGTATTTT,CASSQTEGGPDTQYF
TRBD1,TRBJ1-1,TRBV29-1,.,TGCAGCGTTAACAGGGGGCCTGAAGCTTTCTTT,CSVNRGPEAFF
.,TRBJ1-5,TRBV6-5,.,TGTGCCAGCAGATTCAGGGTGGGTCAGCCCCAGCATTTT,CASRFRVGQPQHF
.,TRBJ1-1,TRBV18,.,TGTGCCAGCTCACCAGCGGCAGCTGAAGCTTTCTTT,CASSPAAAEAFF
.,TRBJ1-5,TRBV28,.,TGTGCCAGCAGTTTACAGGGTAGGGTCCAGCCCCAGCATTTT,CASSLQGRVQPQHF
TRBD1,TRBJ2-7,TRBV5-8,few,TGTGCCAGCAGCTTGCTGGGACAGGGGAATAACGAGCAGTACTTC,CASSLLGQGNNEQYF
.,TRBJ2-3,TRBV7-6,.,TGTGCCAGCAGCTTAGTACAGGATACGCAGTATTTT,CASSLVQDTQYF
.,TRBJ1-4,TRBV27,.,TGTGCCACCCCTCCCCGGGTTGCTAATGAAAAACTGTTTTTT,CATPPRVANEKLFF
TRBD2,TRBJ2-2,TRBV5-4,once,TGTGCCAGCAGCTTGATGTTTACGGGAGGGCGGACCGGGGAGCTGTTTTTT,CASSLMFTGGRTGELFF
.,TRBJ2-1,TRBV19,few,TGTGCCAGTAGTTCATACAGGGCTTTCAATGAGCAGTTCTTC,CASSSYRAFNEQFF
TRBD1,TRBJ1-4,TRBV4-3,.,TGCGCCAGCAGCCAAGATATTGGACAGGATGAAAAACTGTTTTTT,CASSQDIGQDEKLFF
.,TRBJ2-1,TRBV27,.,TGTGCCAGCAGTTTAAGCGATTTTTCCTACAATGAGCAGTTCTTC,CASSLSDFSYNEQFF
.,TRBJ2-1,TRBV7-9,.,TGTGCCAGCAGCTTTATGTGGAATGAGCAGTTCTTC,CASSFMWNEQFF
.,TRBJ2-7,TRBV27,.,TGTGCCAGCAGTTTGGTAGCGGACGGCTCCTACGAGCAGTACTTC,CASSLVADGSYEQYF
TRBD1,TRBJ1-4,TRBV6-1,once,TGTGCCAGCAAAGGAGACAGGGGCATAGTTGAAAAACTGTTTTTT,CASKGDRGIVEKLFF
TRBD2,TRBJ2-3,TRBV28,.,TGTGCCAGCAGTCTAAGACTAGCGGGAGGCCAGGTGGGCGGCACAGATACGCAGTATTTT,CASSLRLAGGQVGGTDTQYF
.,TRBJ2-5,TRBV9,.,TGTGCCAGCAGCGTAGCCGGGGCGGGTGAGGAGACCCAGTACTTC,CASSVAGAGEETQYF
TRBD1,TRBJ1-2,TRBV5-8,.,TGTGCCAGCAGCCCAGGGACAGGGATTCGCTACACCTTC,CASSPGTGIRYTF
.,TRBJ1-5,TRBV30,.,TGTGCCTGGAGTACAGGGCTTAGCAATCAGCCCCAGCATTTT,CAWSTGLSNQPQHF
.,TRBJ2-4,TRBV28,.,TGTGCCAGCAGTTCTATCCTAGCGAACTATCCGAACATTCAGTACTTC,CASSSILANYPNIQYF
TRBD1,TRBJ1-2,TRBV5-8,.,TGTGCCAGCAACCGGGACAGGGGTCTCCATGGCTACACCTTC,CASNRDRGLHGYTF
.,TRBJ2-3,TRBV19,.,TGTGCCAGTAGTATAGGGGACGACACAGATACGCAGTATTTT,CASSIGDDTDTQYF
TRBD2,TRBJ2-1,TRBV6-4,.,TGTGCCAGCAGTGAAACTCTAGCGGGGAACAATGAGCAGTTCTTC,CASSETLAGNNEQFF
.,TRBJ2-7,TRBV27,.,TGTGCCAGCAGCCCTACAGGGCACGAGCAGTACTTC,CASSPTGHEQYF
TRBD2,TRBJ2-2,TRBV2,.,TGTGCCAGCAGTGGACTAGCAGCGAACACCGGGGAGCTGTTTTTT,CASSGLAANTGELFF
.,TRBJ1-1,TRBV18,once,TGTGCCAGCTCACCTGGCAGGGGCGGCACTGAAGCTTTCTTT,CASSPGRGGTEAFF
.,TRBJ1-2,TRBV4-1,once,TGCGCCAGCAGCCAAGTCGACAAGGCATATGGCTACACCTTC,CASSQVDKAYGYTF
TRBD1,TRBJ1-1,TRBV18,.,TGTGCCAGCTCACTGGACAGGTCGACAACTGAAGCTTTCTTT,CASSLDRSTTEAFF
TRBD2,TRBJ2-6,TRBV19,.,TGTGCCAGTAGTTCAGCGGGGGCCGGGGCCAACGTCCTGACTTTC,CASSSAGAGANVLTF